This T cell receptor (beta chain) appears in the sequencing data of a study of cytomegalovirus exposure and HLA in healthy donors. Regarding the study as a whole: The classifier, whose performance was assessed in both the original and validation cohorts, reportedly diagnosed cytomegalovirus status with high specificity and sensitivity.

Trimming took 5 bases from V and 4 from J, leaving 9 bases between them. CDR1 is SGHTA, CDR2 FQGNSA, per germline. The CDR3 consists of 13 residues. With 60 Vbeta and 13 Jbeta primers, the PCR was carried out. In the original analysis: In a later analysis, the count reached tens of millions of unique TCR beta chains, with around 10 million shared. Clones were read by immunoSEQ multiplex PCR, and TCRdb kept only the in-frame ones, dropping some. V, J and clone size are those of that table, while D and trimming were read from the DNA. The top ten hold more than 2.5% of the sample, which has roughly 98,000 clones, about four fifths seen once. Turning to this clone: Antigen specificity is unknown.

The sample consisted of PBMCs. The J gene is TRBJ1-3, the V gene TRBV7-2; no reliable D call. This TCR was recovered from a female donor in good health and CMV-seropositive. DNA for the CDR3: TGTGCCAGCAGCGAAGGGAGGGGAAACACCATATATTTT. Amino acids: CASSEGRGNTIYF. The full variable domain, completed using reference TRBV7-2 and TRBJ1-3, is GAGVSQSPSNKVTEKGKDVELRCDPISGHTALYWYRQSLGQGLEFLIYFQGNSAPDKSGLPSDRFSAERTGGSVSTLTIQRTQQEDSAVYLCASSEGRGNTIYFGEGSWLTVV.